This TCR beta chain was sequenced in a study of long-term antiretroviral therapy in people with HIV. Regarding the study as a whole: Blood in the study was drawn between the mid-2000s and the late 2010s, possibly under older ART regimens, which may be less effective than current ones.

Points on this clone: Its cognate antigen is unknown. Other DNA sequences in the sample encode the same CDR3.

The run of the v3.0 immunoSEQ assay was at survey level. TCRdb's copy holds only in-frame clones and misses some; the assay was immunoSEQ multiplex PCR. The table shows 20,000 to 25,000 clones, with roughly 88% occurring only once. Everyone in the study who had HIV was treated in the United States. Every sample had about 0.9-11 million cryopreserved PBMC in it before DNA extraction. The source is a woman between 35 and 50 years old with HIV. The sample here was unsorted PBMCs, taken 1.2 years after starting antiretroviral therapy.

CDR3 protein: CASSLGSSERYGYTF. For the CDR3, the DNA is TGTGCCAGCAGCTTAGGTAGCAGCGAGAGGTATGGCTACACCTTC. The chain is built from TRBV7-9 and TRBJ1-2; no reliable D call. CDR1 SEHNR and CDR2 FQNEAQ come from the germline V gene (reference sequence). V gave up 1 base and J gave up 5 bases, with 14 bases separating them. This CDR3 comprises 15 residues.